The next 20 T cell receptor beta chains were all read from a single sample in a study of T cell clonality in common variable immunodeficiency (dated by TCRdb to about 2015). The receptor library was made with the immunoSEQ multiplex PCR assay. The clones in this table, taken by TCRdb from immuneACCESS, are in-frame only. Not every clone is retained; where verified, under half of the shortfall comes from an unresolved V gene, and the cause of the rest is unknown. This sample is represented by about 43,000 clones, with no singletons among them. Of the sample, over 2% is held by the ten largest clones. Sequenced input: peripheral blood mononuclear cells. All receptors derive from a person aged 18 to 75 in good health.

This clone rates as medium-sized. The CDR3 end is not reached by the read, which stops 3 residues before it; the germline J gene fills it in. The V gene is TRBV23-1, the J gene TRBJ1-5; D gene ambiguous. TRBV23-1 is filed as an ORF, its function uncertain. The CDR3 runs to 15 residues. The V and J ends lost 7 bases and 0 bases respectively, with 13 bases between them. The CDR3 protein is CASTRVAYSNQPQHF. The CDR3 bases that were read are TGCGCCAGCACTCGGGTGGCCTATAGCAATCAGCCC.

This clone was detected ten times or more. The read gets to within 3 residues of the CDR3 end, and the germline J gene fills in the rest. V usage is TRBV19 and J usage is TRBJ2-2; D unresolved. Trimming took 6 bases from V and 2 from J, leaving 13 bases between them. This CDR3 has 15 residues. CDR1 is LNHDA and CDR2 is SQIVND in the germline V gene (reference sequence). The sequenced CDR3 bases are TGTGCCAGTAGGTTGGGCAGCCACAACACCGGGGAG. Encoded protein: CASRLGSHNTGE. The full CDR3 reads CASRLGSHNTGELFF.

This clone was recorded many times. The read ends 3 residues shy of where the CDR3 ends; the end is completed using the germline J gene. The chain is built from TRBV2 and TRBJ1-5, with no clear D. V shed 3 bases and J shed 1 base, with 7 bases lying between them. This CDR3 comprises 14 residues. The germline V gene has CDR1 SNHLY and CDR2 FYNNEI. The sequenced part of the CDR3 DNA is TGTGCCAGCAGTGAGTGGCGGAGCAATCAGCCC. Translated: CASSEWRSNQP. In full, the CDR3 is CASSEWRSNQPQHF. Combining the CDR3 with reference TRBV2 and TRBJ1-5 gives the whole variable domain EPEVTQTPSHQVTQMGQEVILRCVPISNHLYFYWYRQILGQKVEFLVSFYNNEISEKSEIFDDQFSVERPDGSNFTLKIRSTKLEDSAMYFCASSEWRSNQPQHFGDGTRLSIL.

This clone has ten or more counts. The DNA ends 3 residues before the CDR3 does, and the rest of the CDR3 is filled in from the germline J gene. The J gene is TRBJ1-5, the V gene TRBV28; D may be TRBD1 (6 bases). The CDR3 is 17 residues long. V was pared by 5 bases and J by 0 bases, with 17 bases between. The V gene's germline CDR1 is MDHEN and CDR2 SYDVKM. The CDR3 DNA, read in part, is TGTGCCAGCAGTACGCCTTCGGGGGGCTATAGCAATCAGCCC. This codes for CASSTPSGGYSNQP. The CDR3 in full is CASSTPSGGYSNQPQHF.

This clone appeared many times. The CDR3 DNA, read in part, is TGTGCCAGTAGTACTCCGACTAGCGGGCGCGACGAG. Translated, it gives CASSTPTSGRDE. The whole CDR3 is CASSTPTSGRDEQYF. This chain joins TRBV19 and TRBJ2-7; TRBD2 matches at 10 bases. The sequenced fragment ends 3 residues before the CDR3 boundary, so the rest is inferred from the germline J gene. Losses at the gene ends were 4 bases for V and 5 bases for J; bases not matched to a gene: 8. The CDR3 extends over 15 amino acids. Germline lookup yields CDR1 LNHDA and CDR2 SQIVND (reference sequence).

This clone was detected ten times or more. The sequence runs out 3 residues before the end of the CDR3; the remainder is reconstructed from the germline J gene. This chain links TRBV7-3 with TRBJ2-5; D uncertain. The ends were cut back, 1 base at V and 1 base at J, with 7 bases in the middle. Germline values: CDR1 SGHTA, CDR2 FQGTGA. This CDR3 is 14 amino acids long. The CDR3 DNA, read in part, is TGTGCCAGCAGCTTAAACGGCGGCCAAGAGACC. Protein sequence: CASSLNGGQET. The complete CDR3 protein is CASSLNGGQETQYF.

This clone has ten or more counts. The read ends 3 residues shy of where the CDR3 ends; the end is completed using the germline J gene. The chain carries TRBV19 and TRBJ2-1; 13 bases fit TRBD2. With V trimmed by 3 bases and J by 2 bases, 7 bases remained unmatched. The CDR3 consists of 18 residues. Germline CDR1 and CDR2: LNHDA and SQIVND (reference sequence). Here the CDR3 reads CASSIGLAGVPAYNEQFF. The sequenced CDR3 bases are TGTGCCAGTAGTATCGGACTAGCGGGAGTCCCCGCCTACAATGAG.

This clone has at least ten counts. Read coverage stops 3 residues before the CDR3 terminus; the germline J gene supplies the remainder. The chain recombines TRBV5-1 with TRBJ2-7; D perhaps matches TRBD2 (5 bases). This CDR3 is built from 13 residues. Germline V gives CDR1 SGHRS, CDR2 YFSETQ. V lost 3 bases, J lost 1 base, and 8 bases lay in between. CDR3 loop: CASSSRGSYEQYF. The sequenced CDR3 bases are TGCGCCAGCAGCTCACGGGGTTCCTACGAG.

This clone was counted at least ten times. Read data end 3 residues before the CDR3 end; the end is taken from the germline J gene. J is TRBJ1-4 and V is TRBV7-2; possibly TRBD1 for D (5 bases). This CDR3 region has 15 residues. Germline V gives CDR1 SGHTA, CDR2 FQGNSA. Trimming removed 4 bases at V and 4 bases at J, with 13 bases between. The CDR3 reads CASSSRSGLNEKLFF. CDR3 DNA, as far as it was read: TGTGCCAGCAGCTCACGTTCAGGGCTTAATGAAAAA.

This clone was counted ten times or more. The read is 3 residues too short to cover the CDR3 end, so that end is filled in from the germline J gene. The chain carries TRBV5-1 and TRBJ2-2; D perhaps matches TRBD1 (6 bases). Germline V gene data show CDR1 as SGHRS and CDR2 as YFSETQ. The CDR3 extends over 15 amino acids. V was cut by 4 bases and J by 1 base, with 11 bases left in between. The part of the CDR3 DNA that was read is TGCGCCAGCAGCCCGGGACAACTGAACACCGGGGAG. Translated: CASSPGQLNTGE. The whole CDR3 reads CASSPGQLNTGELFF.

This clone has at least ten counts. The CDR3 end is not reached by the read, which stops 3 residues before it; the germline J gene fills it in. The chain uses TRBV19 and TRBJ2-2; 13 bases line up with TRBD2. Trimming cost V 5 bases and J 6 bases; bases outside gene matches: 3. The CDR3 is 15 residues long. Germline lookup yields CDR1 LNHDA and CDR2 SQIVND (reference sequence). The part of the CDR3 DNA that was read is TGTGCCAGTAGTTTACTAGCGGGAGGGCCCGGGGAG. It codes for CASSLLAGGPGE. The whole CDR3 protein is CASSLLAGGPGELFF.

The sample holds many counts of this clone. The read comes to an end 3 residues before the CDR3 does, leaving the germline J gene to fill in the end. J is TRBJ1-2 and V is TRBV10-2, with D possibly matching TRBD1 (6 bases). This CDR3 is built from 13 residues. The V end lost 7 bases, the J end lost 4 bases, and 13 bases lay between the germline ends. Looked up from germline, CDR1 is WSHSY and CDR2 is SAAADI. The CDR3 protein is CASTAGEVYGYTF. CDR3 bases read: TGCGCCAGCACGGCAGGGGAGGTCTATGGC.

This clone was counted many times. The part of the CDR3 DNA that was read is TGCAGCGCCAGCTTGGGACAGGGGGTTGGTGGC. Translation: CSASLGQGVGG. The whole CDR3 is CSASLGQGVGGYTF. This chain joins TRBV29-1 and TRBJ1-2; 11 bases are shared with TRBD1. The read terminates 3 residues before the CDR3 end, so the remaining end is supplied by the germline J gene. CDR1 is SQVTM, CDR2 ANQGSEA, per germline. Trimming removed 7 bases from V and 7 bases from J; junction bases left unmatched: 11. CDR3 length equals 14 residues. The full variable domain, its missing parts supplied by reference TRBV29-1 and TRBJ1-2, is SAVISQKPSRDICQRGTSLTIQCQVDSQVTMMFWYRQQPGQSLTLIATANQGSEATYESGFVIDKFPISRPNLTFSTLTVSNMSPEDSSIYLCSASLGQGVGGYTFGSGTRLTVV.

This clone was seen many times. Coverage ceases 3 residues before the CDR3 finishes, and the germline J gene fills in the end. The chain joins TRBV20-1 to TRBJ1-4; 11 bases are shared with TRBD1. Trimming removed 6 bases from V and 10 bases from J; junction bases left unmatched: 10. This CDR3 has 14 residues. CDR1 is DFQATT, CDR2 SNEGSKA, per germline (reference sequence). The part of the CDR3 DNA that was read is TGCAGTGCCCAGGGACAGGGGGTAATCGGAAAA. Translating gives CSAQGQGVIGK. The whole CDR3 reads CSAQGQGVIGKLFF.

At least ten counts were recorded for this clone. The CDR3 end lies 3 residues beyond the end of the read and is filled in from the germline J gene. The chain recombines TRBV7-3 with TRBJ2-2; a possible D gene is TRBD2 (5 bases). In germline, CDR1 is SGHTA, CDR2 FQGTGA. The CDR3 runs 13 residues. With 0 bases removed from V and 10 bases from J, the gap between germline ends came to 9 bases. The chain's CDR3 is CASSLTSGSELFF. The DNA read from the CDR3 is TGTGCCAGCAGCTTAACGAGCGGTTCGGAG.

This clone was counted at least ten times. The CDR3 goes on 3 residues after the read ends, and that part is filled in from the germline J gene. This chain links TRBV20-1 with TRBJ2-1, with 7 bases lining up with TRBD1. The CDR3 consists of 15 residues. Germline loops: CDR1 DFQATT, CDR2 SNEGSKA (reference sequence). V was pared by 6 bases and J by 3 bases, with 11 bases of the junction left unmatched. CDR3 DNA (partial): TGCAGTGCGCCGAACCGACAGGGTTACTACAATGAG. This sequence encodes CSAPNRQGYYNE. Given in full, the CDR3 is CSAPNRQGYYNEQFF.

This clone was recorded at least ten times. The CDR3 end is not reached by the read, which stops 3 residues before it; the germline J gene fills it in. V usage is TRBV6-4 and J usage is TRBJ2-1; TRBD2 matches at 14 bases. The CDR3 runs to 16 residues. The trim removed 4 bases at V and 7 bases at J, leaving 6 bases unmatched. Germline-derived CDR1 and CDR2 are MRHNA and SNTAGT. The DNA read from the CDR3 is TGTGCCAGCAGTGTAGGACTAGCGGGGGGCTTGAATGAG. Its translation is CASSVGLAGGLNE. The full CDR3 reads CASSVGLAGGLNEQFF.

This clone was seen at least ten times. The CDR3 end falls 3 residues outside the read, so it is completed with the germline J gene. The V and J genes are TRBV18 and TRBJ2-5; 12 bases are a match to TRBD2. V lost 3 bases, J lost 4 bases, and 6 bases stayed unmatched. The CDR3 has 16 residues. Germline assignment: CDR1 KGHSH and CDR2 LQKENI. The sequenced part of the CDR3 DNA is TGTGCCAGCTCACCTCCTAGCGGGGGGGCCGGAGAGACC. It is translated as CASSPPSGGAGET. The entire CDR3 reads CASSPPSGGAGETQYF.

In its sample, this clone was seen a few times. The read halts 3 residues ahead of the CDR3 end, with the missing end drawn from the germline J gene. The rearrangement links TRBV7-3 to TRBJ2-1, with 8 bases that match TRBD2. Trimming took 5 bases from V and 7 from J; bases not matched to a gene: 13. Germline V CDR1 and CDR2: SGHTA, FQGTGA. The CDR3 totals 16 residues. CDR3 bases read: TGTGCCAGCAGCCTCCCCTCCGCCGGGGGGGGTAATGAG. Its translation is CASSLPSAGGGNE. In full, the CDR3 reads CASSLPSAGGGNEQFF. The full variable domain, with the rest looked up from reference TRBV7-3 and TRBJ2-1, is GAGVSQTPSNKVTEKGKYVELRCDPISGHTALYWYRQSLGQGPEFLIYFQGTGAADDSGLPNDRFFAVRPEGSVSTLKIQRTERGDSAVYLCASSLPSAGGGNEQFFGPGTRLTVL.

This clone was recorded many times. The read ends 3 residues before the CDR3 terminus; that terminus is restored from the germline J gene. This chain uses TRBV30 with TRBJ1-4; 7 bases map to TRBD1. With 7 bases clipped from V and 7 bases from J, the junction kept 6 bases outside the gene matches. CDR3 length equals 12 residues. Germline V lookup: CDR1 GTSNPN, CDR2 SVGIG (reference sequence). The CDR3 bases that were read are TGTGCCTTCAACAGGGGAGGTGAAAAA. As protein: CAFNRGGEK. The entire CDR3 protein is CAFNRGGEKLFF.